This TCR beta chain was captured in a study of human thymus T cells. TCRdb's table, derived via immunoSEQ multiplex PCR, lists solely in-frame clones and lacks some. Of roughly 130,000 clones in the sample, more than 90% were seen once. This clone was detected once. Resections from corrective heart surgery provided thymus tissue. From germline, CDR1 is SGHTA and CDR2 FQGNSA. The CDR3 runs 15 residues. V dropped 4 bases and J dropped 9; count of bases not matched to a gene: 13. The sequenced material came from thymus tissue. The chain has TRBV7-2 and TRBJ2-3; 7 bases fit TRBD2. This receptor was taken from a boy under two years old with a congenital heart defect but otherwise immunologically healthy. The DNA for the CDR3 is TGTGCCAGCAGCTACCTGGGGGACCGGGGGGACACGCAGTATTTT. Amino acid sequence: CASSYLGDRGDTQYF.